In this sample, the clone carrying this T cell receptor beta chain turned up once. TCRdb's copy holds only in-frame clones and misses some; the assay was immunoSEQ multiplex PCR. The profile shows 330,000 or so clones, roughly 70% of them singletons. The ends lost 1 base at V and 3 bases at J; junction bases unmatched: 3. The CDR3 runs 14 residues. From germline, CDR1 is SGHTA and CDR2 FQGNSA. The data are from a study of shared clonotypes between healthy human individuals. This sequence originates from a man between 25 and 39 years old in good health. The V gene is TRBV7-2, the J gene TRBJ2-7; 7 nucleotides agree with TRBD1. The sample was memory CD4+ T cells sorted from blood. Subset described: CD45RA-negative fraction. The CDR3 sequence: CASSLEGQRYEQYF. DNA of the CDR3: TGTGCCAGCAGCTTAGAGGGACAGCGCTACGAGCAGTACTTC. Looking up the rest from reference TRBV7-2 and TRBJ2-7 gives the full variable domain: GAGVSQSPSNKVTEKGKDVELRCDPISGHTALYWYRQSLGQGLEFLIYFQGNSAPDKSGLPSDRFSAERTGGSVSTLTIQRTQQEDSAVYLCASSLEGQRYEQYFGPGTRLTVT.